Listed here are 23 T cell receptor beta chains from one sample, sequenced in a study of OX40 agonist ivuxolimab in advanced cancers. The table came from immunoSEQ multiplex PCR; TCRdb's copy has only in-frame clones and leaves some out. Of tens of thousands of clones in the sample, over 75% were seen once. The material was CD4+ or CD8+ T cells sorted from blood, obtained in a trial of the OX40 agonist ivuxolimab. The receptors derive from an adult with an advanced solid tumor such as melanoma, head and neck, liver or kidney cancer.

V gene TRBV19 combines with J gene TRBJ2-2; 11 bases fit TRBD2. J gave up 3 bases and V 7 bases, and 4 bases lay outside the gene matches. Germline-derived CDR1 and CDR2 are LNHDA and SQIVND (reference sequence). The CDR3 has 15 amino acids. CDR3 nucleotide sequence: TGTGCCAGTAACGGACTAGCGGGTTACACCGGGGAGCTGTTTTTT. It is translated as CASNGLAGYTGELFF.

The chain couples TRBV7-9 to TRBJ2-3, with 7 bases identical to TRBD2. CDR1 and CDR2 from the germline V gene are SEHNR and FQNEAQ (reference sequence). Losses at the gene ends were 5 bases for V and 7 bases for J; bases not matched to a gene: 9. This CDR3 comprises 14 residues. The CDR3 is CASSPPAGVNTQYF. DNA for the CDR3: TGTGCCAGCAGCCCCCCGGCGGGAGTAAATACGCAGTATTTT. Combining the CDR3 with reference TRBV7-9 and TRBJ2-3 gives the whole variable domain DTGVSQNPRHKITKRGQNVTFRCDPISEHNRLYWYRQTLGQGPEFLTYFQNEAQLEKSRLLSDRFSAERPKGSFSTLEIQRTEQGDSAMYLCASSPPAGVNTQYFGPGTRLTVL.

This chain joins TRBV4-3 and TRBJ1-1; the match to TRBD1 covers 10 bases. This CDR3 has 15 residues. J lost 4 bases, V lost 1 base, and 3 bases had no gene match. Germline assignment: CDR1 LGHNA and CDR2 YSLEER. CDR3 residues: CASSQVWTGGTEAFF. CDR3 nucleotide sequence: TGCGCCAGCAGCCAAGTTTGGACAGGGGGCACTGAAGCTTTCTTT.

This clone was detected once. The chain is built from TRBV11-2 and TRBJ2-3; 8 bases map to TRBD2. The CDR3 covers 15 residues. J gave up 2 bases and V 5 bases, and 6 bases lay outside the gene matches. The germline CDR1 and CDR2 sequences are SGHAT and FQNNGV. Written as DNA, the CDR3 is TGTGCCAGCAGCCGAAGACTAGCGAACACAGATACGCAGTATTTT. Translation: CASSRRLANTDTQYF.

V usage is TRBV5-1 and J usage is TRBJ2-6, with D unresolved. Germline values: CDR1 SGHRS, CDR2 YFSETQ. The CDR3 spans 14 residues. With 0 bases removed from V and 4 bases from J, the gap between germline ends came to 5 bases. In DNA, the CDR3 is TGCGCCAGCAGCTTGGACGCGGGGGCCAACGTCCTGACTTTC. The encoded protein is CASSLDAGANVLTF.

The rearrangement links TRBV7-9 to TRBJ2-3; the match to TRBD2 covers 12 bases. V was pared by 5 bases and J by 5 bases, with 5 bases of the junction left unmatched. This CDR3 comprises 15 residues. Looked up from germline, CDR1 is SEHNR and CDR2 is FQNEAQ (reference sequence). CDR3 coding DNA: TGTGCCAGCAGCAACCGGGGACTAGCGGGAGATACGCAGTATTTT. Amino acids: CASSNRGLAGDTQYF.

This CDR3 reads CASSPGGGSNYGYTF. For the CDR3, the DNA is TGTGCCAGCTCCCCCGGCGGAGGGTCGAACTATGGCTACACCTTC. The V gene is TRBV7-2, the J gene TRBJ1-2; D uncertain. Trimming took 8 bases from V and 2 from J, leaving 18 bases between them. The CDR3 has 15 residues. Germline V gene data show CDR1 as SGHTA and CDR2 as FQGNSA.

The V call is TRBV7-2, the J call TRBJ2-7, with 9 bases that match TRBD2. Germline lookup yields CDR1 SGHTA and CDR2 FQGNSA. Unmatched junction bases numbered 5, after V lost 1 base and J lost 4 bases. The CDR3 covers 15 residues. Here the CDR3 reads CASSLGAGGLYEQYF. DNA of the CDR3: TGTGCCAGCAGCTTAGGGGCGGGAGGGCTGTACGAGCAGTACTTC.

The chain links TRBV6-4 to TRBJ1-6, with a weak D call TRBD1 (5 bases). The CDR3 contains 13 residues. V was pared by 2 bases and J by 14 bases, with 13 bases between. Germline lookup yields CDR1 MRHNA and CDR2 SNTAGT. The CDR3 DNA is TGTGCCAGCAGTGACACCAGGGAAACTTCCCTCCACTTT. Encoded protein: CASSDTRETSLHF.

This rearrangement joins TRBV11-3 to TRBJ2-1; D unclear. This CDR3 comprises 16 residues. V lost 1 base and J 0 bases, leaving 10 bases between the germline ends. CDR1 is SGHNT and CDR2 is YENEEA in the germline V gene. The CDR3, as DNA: TGTGCCAGCAGCTTAGGTCCCCCGAGCTCCTACAATGAGCAGTTCTTC. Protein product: CASSLGPPSSYNEQFF.

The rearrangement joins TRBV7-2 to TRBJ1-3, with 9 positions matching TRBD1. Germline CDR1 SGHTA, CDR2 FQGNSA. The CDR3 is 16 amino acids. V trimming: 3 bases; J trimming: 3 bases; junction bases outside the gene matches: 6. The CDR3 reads CASSLGTGTFGNTIYF. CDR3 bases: TGTGCCAGCAGCTTGGGGACAGGGACCTTTGGAAACACCATATATTTT.

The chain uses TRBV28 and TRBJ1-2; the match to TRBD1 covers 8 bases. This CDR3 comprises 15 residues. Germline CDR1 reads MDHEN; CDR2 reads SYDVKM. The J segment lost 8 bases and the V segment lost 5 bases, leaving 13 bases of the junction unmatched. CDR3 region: CASSPTDGQGGGYTF. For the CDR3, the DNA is TGTGCCAGCAGTCCCACTGACGGACAGGGTGGGGGCTACACCTTC.

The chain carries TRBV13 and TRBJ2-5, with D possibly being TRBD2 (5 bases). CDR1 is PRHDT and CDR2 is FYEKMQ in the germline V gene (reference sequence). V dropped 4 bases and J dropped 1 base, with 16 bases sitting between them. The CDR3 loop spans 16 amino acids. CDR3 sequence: CASSSLRGRGQETQYF. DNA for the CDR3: TGTGCCAGCAGCTCCCTACGCGGCCGGGGCCAAGAGACCCAGTACTTC.

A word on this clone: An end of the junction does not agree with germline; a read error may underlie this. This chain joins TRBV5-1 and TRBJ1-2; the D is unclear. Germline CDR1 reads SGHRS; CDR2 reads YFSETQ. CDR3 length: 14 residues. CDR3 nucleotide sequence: TGTGCCAGCAGCTTGGAGTCACGATCCCATGGCTACACCTTC. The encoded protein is CASSLESRSHGYTF.

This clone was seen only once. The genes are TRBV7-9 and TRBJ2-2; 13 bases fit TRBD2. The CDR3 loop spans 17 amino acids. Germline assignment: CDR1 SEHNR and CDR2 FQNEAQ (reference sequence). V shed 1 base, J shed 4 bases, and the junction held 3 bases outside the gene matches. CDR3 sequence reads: CASSLGTSGSRTGELFF. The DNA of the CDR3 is TGTGCCAGCAGCTTAGGGACTAGCGGGAGCCGCACCGGGGAGCTGTTTTTT. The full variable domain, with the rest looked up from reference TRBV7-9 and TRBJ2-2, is DTGVSQNPRHKITKRGQNVTFRCDPISEHNRLYWYRQTLGQGPEFLTYFQNEAQLEKSRLLSDRFSAERPKGSFSTLEIQRTEQGDSAMYLCASSLGTSGSRTGELFFGEGSRLTVL.

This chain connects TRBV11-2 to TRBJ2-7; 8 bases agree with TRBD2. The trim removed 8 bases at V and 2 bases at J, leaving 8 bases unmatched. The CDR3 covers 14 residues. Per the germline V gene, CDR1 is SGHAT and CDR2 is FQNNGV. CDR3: CASGWLAGPYEQYF. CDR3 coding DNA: TGTGCCAGCGGGTGGCTAGCGGGTCCCTACGAGCAGTACTTC.

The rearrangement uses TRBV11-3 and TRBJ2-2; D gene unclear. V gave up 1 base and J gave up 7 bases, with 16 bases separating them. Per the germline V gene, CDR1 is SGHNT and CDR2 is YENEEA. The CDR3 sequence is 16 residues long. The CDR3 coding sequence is TGTGCCAGCAGCTTAGGGGCCACGATAGATGACGGGGAGCTGTTTTTT. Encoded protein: CASSLGATIDDGELFF.

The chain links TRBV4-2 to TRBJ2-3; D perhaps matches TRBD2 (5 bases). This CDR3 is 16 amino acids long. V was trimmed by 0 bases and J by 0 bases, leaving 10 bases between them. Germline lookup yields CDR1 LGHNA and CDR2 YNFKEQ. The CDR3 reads CASSQDIRGSTDTQYF. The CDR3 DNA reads TGTGCCAGCAGCCAAGATATTCGCGGGAGCACAGATACGCAGTATTTT.

The CDR3 coding sequence is TGCGCCAGCAGCCAACTACAGGAGGTCGAAGGCTACACCTTC. Amino acid sequence: CASSQLQEVEGYTF. The chain carries TRBV5-1 and TRBJ1-2; tentative D call: TRBD1 (5 bases). Germline CDR1 reads SGHRS; CDR2 reads YFSETQ. The CDR3 has 14 residues. V was trimmed by 4 bases and J by 8 bases, leaving 18 bases between them.

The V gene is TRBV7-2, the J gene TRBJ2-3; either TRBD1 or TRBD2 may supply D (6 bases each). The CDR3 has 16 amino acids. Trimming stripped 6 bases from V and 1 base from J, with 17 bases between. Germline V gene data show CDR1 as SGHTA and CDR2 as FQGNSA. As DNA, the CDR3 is TGTGCCAGCAGTTACTCCGGGGGCGCGGGCACAGATACGCAGTATTTT. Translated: CASSYSGGAGTDTQYF.

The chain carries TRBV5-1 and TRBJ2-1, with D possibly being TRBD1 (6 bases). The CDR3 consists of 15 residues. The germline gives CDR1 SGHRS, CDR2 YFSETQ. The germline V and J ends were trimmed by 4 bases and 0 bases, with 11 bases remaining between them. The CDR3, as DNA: TGCGCCAGCAGCCAAACAGGGAGCTCCTACAATGAGCAGTTCTTC. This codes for CASSQTGSSYNEQFF.

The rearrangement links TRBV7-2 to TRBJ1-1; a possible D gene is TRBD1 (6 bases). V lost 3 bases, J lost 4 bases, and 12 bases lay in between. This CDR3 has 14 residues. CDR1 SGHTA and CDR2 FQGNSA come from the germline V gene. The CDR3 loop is CASSFARGPTEAFF. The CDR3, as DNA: TGTGCCAGCAGCTTTGCCAGGGGTCCCACTGAAGCTTTCTTT.

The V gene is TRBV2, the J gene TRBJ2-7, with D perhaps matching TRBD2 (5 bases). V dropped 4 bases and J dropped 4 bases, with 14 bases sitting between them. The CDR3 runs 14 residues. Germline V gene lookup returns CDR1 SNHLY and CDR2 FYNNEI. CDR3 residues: CASSVARRGYEQYF. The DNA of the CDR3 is TGTGCCAGCAGTGTCGCGCGACGGGGATACGAGCAGTACTTC.